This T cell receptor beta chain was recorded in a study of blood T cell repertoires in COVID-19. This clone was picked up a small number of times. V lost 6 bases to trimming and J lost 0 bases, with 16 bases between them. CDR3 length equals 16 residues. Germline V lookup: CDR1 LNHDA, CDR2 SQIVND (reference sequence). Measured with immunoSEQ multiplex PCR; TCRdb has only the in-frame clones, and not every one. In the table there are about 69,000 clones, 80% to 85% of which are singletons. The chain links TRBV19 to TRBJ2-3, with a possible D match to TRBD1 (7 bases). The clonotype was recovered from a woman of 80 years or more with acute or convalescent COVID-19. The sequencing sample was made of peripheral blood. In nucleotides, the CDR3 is TGTGCCAGTAGACTCGACAGGGCGGGGAGCACAGATACGCAGTATTTT. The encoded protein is CASRLDRAGSTDTQYF.